This T cell receptor (beta chain) was profiled in a study of CD8 T cells in ankylosing spondylitis. The study, taken as a whole, reports: Disease-linked clones were reportedly significantly enriched in matched ankylosing spondylitis synovial fluid. Blood from ankylosing spondylitis patients appeared to carry a characteristic roughly 8-variant TCR beta motif. Existing reports had already noted some motif variants in reactive arthritis synovial fluid and blood. CD8+ disease-linked clones were present at relatively low frequencies in blood.

The table lists this clonotype with many counts. Its antigen is undetermined. The CDR3 runs to 17 residues. V shed 6 bases and J 4 bases; nucleotides not matched to a gene: 7. In germline, CDR1 is MNHEY, CDR2 SVGEGT. Quantitative molecular-barcoded 5'-RACE generated the TCR beta libraries. One entry per CDR3 protein, called by TCRdb with MiXCR from the 5' RACE reads. The sample includes about 460,000 distinct CDR3 sequences, about 5% seen only once; the top ten take roughly 3.2%. The sample comprised blood, either unsorted or a sorted T cell fraction (not recorded which). This TCR came from a male donor with ankylosing spondylitis. The chain has TRBV6-2 or TRBV6-3 and TRBJ2-1; 15 nucleotides line up with TRBD2. The CDR3 DNA follows: TGTGCCAGCAGCCCCGGGACTAGCGGGAGGTCGTACAATGAGCAGTTCTTC. Translation: CASSPGTSGRSYNEQFF.